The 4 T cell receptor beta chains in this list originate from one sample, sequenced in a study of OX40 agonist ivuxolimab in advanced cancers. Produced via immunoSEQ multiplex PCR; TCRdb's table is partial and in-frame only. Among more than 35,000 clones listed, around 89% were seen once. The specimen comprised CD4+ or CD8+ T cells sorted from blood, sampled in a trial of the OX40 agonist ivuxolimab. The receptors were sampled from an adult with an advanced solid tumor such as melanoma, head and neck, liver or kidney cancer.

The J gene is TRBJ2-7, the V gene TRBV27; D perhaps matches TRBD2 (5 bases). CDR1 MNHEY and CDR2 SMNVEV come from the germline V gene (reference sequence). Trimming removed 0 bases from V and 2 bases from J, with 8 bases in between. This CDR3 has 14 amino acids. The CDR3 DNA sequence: TGTGCCAGCAGTTTATCCGGGAAGGCCTACGAGCAGTACTTC. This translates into CASSLSGKAYEQYF.

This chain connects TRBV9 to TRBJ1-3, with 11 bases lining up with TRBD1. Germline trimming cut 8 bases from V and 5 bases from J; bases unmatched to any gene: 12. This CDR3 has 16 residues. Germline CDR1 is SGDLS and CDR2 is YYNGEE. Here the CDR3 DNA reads TGTGCCAGGGTGGACAGGGGGCTAAAGAATCGAAACACCATATATTTT. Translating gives CARVDRGLKNRNTIYF. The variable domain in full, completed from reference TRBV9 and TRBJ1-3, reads DSGVTQTPKHLITATGQRVTLRCSPRSGDLSVYWYQQSLDQGLQFLIQYYNGEERAKGNILERFSAQQFPDLHSELNLSSLELGDSALYFCARVDRGLKNRNTIYFGEGSWLTVV.

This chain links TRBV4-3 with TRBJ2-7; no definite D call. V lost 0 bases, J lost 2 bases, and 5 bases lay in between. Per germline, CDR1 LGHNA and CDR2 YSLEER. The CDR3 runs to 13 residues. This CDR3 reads CASSQEGPYEQYF. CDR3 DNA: TGCGCCAGCAGCCAAGAAGGGCCCTACGAGCAGTACTTC.

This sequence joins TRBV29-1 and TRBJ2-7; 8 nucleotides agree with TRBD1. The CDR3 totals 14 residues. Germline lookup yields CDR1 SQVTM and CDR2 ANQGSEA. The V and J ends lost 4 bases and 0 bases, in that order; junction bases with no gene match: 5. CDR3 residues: CSVAPDRDSYEQYF. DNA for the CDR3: TGCAGCGTTGCCCCGGACAGGGACTCCTACGAGCAGTACTTC.